Described below is a single T cell receptor beta chain sequence and its context. The sample is drawn from a study of PD-L1 blockade in urothelial cancer. The wider study: About 85% of the roughly 29 patients were men who had bladder-origin urothelial cancer. Blood samples had a median of approximately 140,000 T cells, some 83,000 unique TCRs, and clonality 0.07 to 0.08. Patients' histories included 0 to 3 prior chemotherapy regimens.

The germline gives CDR1 SEHNR, CDR2 FQNEAQ (reference sequence). The CDR3 loop spans 14 amino acids. V lost 3 bases and J lost 4; bases outside the gene matches: 6. Regarding time point: pretreatment peripheral blood. Patients presented with locally advanced or metastatic urothelial carcinoma. Profiling relied on immunoSEQ multiplex PCR, and the TCRdb table lists in-frame clones only, not all of them. The data contain some 71,000 clones, 85% of them seen just once; the ten biggest clones take up about 6.2%. The V and J genes are TRBV7-9 and TRBJ2-7; 7 bases map to TRBD2. Sequenced here: PBMCs, sampled around atezolizumab (anti-PD-L1) treatment. This TCR was sampled from a man aged 35 to 55 with urothelial cancer. The CDR3 nucleotides read TGTGCCAGCAGCTTCGGTGGCGGGAGATACGAGCAGTACTTC. It specifies CASSFGGGRYEQYF.